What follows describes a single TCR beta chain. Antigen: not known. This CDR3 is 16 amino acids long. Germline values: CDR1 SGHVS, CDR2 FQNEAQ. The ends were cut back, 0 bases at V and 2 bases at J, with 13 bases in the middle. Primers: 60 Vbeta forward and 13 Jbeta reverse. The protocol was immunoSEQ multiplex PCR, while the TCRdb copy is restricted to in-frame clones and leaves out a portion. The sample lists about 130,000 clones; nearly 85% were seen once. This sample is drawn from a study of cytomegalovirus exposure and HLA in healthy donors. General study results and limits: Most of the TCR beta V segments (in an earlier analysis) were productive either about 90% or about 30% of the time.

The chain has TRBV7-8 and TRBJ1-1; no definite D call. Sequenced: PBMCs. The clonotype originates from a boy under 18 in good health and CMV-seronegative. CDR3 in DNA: TGTGCCAGCAGCTTAGCGCGGGGTCAGTTCAACACTGAAGCTTTCTTT. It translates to CASSLARGQFNTEAFF.